This T cell receptor (beta chain) was found in a study of CD8 T cells in ankylosing spondylitis. One entry per CDR3 protein results from TCRdb running MiXCR on the 5' RACE reads. The table lists around 130,000 distinct CDR3 sequences, under 20% of them singletons. Findings and caveats of the study: In synovial fluid and blood from reactive arthritis, some motif variants were previously reported. Significant enrichment of disease-linked clones was reportedly seen in matched ankylosing spondylitis synovial fluid. Blood from ankylosing spondylitis patients appeared to carry a characteristic roughly 8-variant TCR beta motif.

This clonotype was recorded many times. Antigen: not known. The CDR3 extends over 12 amino acids. V lost 6 bases, J lost 6 bases, and 2 bases stayed unmatched. Germline assignment: CDR1 MNHEY and CDR2 SVGEGT. The rearrangement links TRBV6-2 or TRBV6-3 to TRBJ2-1; 7 nucleotides match TRBD1. The sequenced sample consisted of blood, either unsorted or a sorted T cell fraction (not recorded which). This TCR was recovered from a male donor with ankylosing spondylitis. The CDR3 reads CASRAGGNEQFF. The CDR3 DNA reads as TGTGCCAGCAGGGCAGGGGGCAATGAGCAGTTCTTC.